This T cell receptor beta chain derives from a study of blood T cell repertoires in COVID-19. Overall study context: There were acute and convalescent COVID-19 samples, and they came from the United States, Italy and Spain. In each case, the material was cDNA or gDNA derived from T cells, B-cell-depleted T cells, or PBMCs.

This CDR3 is built from 14 residues. CDR1 is MDHEN, CDR2 SYDVKM, per germline. Trimming took 1 base from V and 6 from J; bases not matched to a gene: 5. In the original processing: Reference gene primer amplification gave nucleated cell count estimates. Libraries were prepared by immunoSEQ multiplex PCR; TCRdb keeps only in-frame clonotypes and omits some of them. For V, J and clone size, that table is used; D and trimming come from the DNA. The data show a few hundred thousand clones, about nine tenths seen once. The sequencing input was peripheral blood. This receptor was obtained from a woman between 45 and 65 years old who had recovered from COVID-19. The V call is TRBV28, the J call TRBJ2-7, with 8 bases lining up with TRBD1. CDR3 sequence reads: CASSLSGGAGEQYF. In DNA form, the CDR3 reads TGTGCCAGCAGTTTATCAGGGGGCGCGGGCGAGCAGTACTTC.